This T cell receptor (beta chain) was found in a study of somatic mutations in cytotoxic T cells in rheumatoid arthritis. Overall study context: Patient blood (approximately 30 ml EDTA) was taken immediately after diagnosis and before treatment. Study-wide results and limits: For patients with rheumatoid arthritis, CD8+ clonality went up with age, while healthy controls showed no such change.

By share, this clone counts as large. What it binds is unknown. Germline V gives CDR1 LGHNA, CDR2 YNFKEQ. The CDR3 consists of 16 residues. The V segment lost 3 bases and the J segment 4 bases; nucleotides outside the gene matches: 10. TCRdb keeps only in-frame clones here, not all; method: immunoSEQ multiplex PCR. The sample carries roughly 16,000 clones, approximately 84% recorded once. The origin of this receptor is an adult with rheumatoid arthritis. The sequencing sample was made of CD8+ T cells sorted from blood. The chain uses TRBV4-2 and TRBJ1-2; TRBD1 agrees at 8 bases. The CDR3 DNA reads as TGTGCCAGCAGCCAGGGAGAAGGGACAGGCGCCTATGGCTACACCTTC. This gives the protein CASSQGEGTGAYGYTF.